This T cell receptor beta chain was identified during a study of blood T cell repertoires in COVID-19. Study summary: COVID-19 samples from acute and convalescent phases originated in the United States, Italy and Spain. Sources were T cells, B-cell-depleted T cells, or PBMCs; the material itself was cDNA or gDNA.

Seattle researchers signed up patients amid active infection and tracked them longitudinally. In the authors' workflow: Amplifying reference gene primers gave estimates of nucleated cell counts. Data came from immunoSEQ multiplex PCR; TCRdb stores just in-frame clones and leaves some out. The DNA gave D and trimming, while V, J and clone size come from that table. Counted here are fewer than 200,000 clones, around nine tenths occurring once; the ten biggest clones make up about 12%. V gave up 8 bases and J gave up 2 bases, with 7 bases separating them. This CDR3 contains 11 residues. Per the germline V gene, CDR1 is MNHEY and CDR2 is SVGAGI.

The sequenced material came from peripheral blood. The chain employs TRBV6-5 and TRBJ2-7, with a weak D call TRBD1 (5 bases). This TCR derives from a woman aged 70-85 years with COVID-19, enrolled during active disease. The chain's CDR3 is CASRQTYEQYF. The CDR3 coding sequence is TGTGCCAGCCGACAGACCTACGAGCAGTACTTC.